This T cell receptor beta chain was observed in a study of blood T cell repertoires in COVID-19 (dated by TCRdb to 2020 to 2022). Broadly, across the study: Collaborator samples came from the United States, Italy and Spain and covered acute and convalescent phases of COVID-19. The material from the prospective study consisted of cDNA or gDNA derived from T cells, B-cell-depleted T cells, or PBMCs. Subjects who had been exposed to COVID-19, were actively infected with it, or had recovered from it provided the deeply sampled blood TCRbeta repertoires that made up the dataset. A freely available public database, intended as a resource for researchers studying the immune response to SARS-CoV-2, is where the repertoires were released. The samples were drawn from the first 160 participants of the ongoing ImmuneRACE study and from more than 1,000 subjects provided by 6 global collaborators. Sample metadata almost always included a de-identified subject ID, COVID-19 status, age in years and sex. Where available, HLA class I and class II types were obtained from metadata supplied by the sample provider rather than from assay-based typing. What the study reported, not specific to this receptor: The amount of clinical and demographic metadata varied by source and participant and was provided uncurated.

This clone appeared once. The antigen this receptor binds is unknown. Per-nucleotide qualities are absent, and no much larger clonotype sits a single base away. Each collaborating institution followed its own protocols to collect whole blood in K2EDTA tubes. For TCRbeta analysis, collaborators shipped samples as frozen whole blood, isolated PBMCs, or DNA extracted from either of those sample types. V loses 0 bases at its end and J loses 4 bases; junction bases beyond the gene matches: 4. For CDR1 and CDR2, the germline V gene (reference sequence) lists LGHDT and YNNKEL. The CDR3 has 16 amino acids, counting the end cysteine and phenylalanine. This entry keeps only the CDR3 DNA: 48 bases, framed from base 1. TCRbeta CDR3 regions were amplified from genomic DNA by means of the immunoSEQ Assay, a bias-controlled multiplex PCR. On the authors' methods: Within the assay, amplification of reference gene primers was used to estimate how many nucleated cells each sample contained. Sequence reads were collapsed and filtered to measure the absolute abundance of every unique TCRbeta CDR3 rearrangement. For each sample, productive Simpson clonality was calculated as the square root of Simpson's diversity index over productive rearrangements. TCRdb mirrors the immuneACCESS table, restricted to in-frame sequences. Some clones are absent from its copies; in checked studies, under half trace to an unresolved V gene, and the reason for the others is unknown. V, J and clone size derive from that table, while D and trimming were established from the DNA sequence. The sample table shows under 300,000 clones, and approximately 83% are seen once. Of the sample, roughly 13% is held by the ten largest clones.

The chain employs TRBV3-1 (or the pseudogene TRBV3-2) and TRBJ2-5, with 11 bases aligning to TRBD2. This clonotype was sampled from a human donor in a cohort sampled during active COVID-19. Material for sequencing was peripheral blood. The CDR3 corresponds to CASSQEFSGGGETQYF. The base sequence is TGTGCCAGCAGCCAAGAGTTTAGCGGGGGGGGAGAGACCCAGTACTTC.